Below, 5 T cell receptor beta chains from the same sample are listed, as sequenced in a study of Ad26.COV2.S vaccination and SARS-CoV-2 variants. Indicated treatment: roughly 19 received Ad26.COV2.S at low or high dose, single or two shots; about 5 received placebo; per-sample allocation not given. Samples analyzed were those drawn on day 63 after the first vaccine or placebo injection. The data were produced by immunoSEQ multiplex PCR, yet TCRdb's version contains in-frame clones alone and is incomplete. The table includes about 350,000 clones, about nine tenths detected once. The source material was peripheral blood, sampled in a trial of Ad26.COV2.S vaccine versus placebo. These receptors all stem from a person between 18 and 59 years old who received the Ad26.COV2.S COVID-19 vaccine or a placebo.

This chain uses TRBV18 with TRBJ2-1; 8 positions agree with TRBD1. The CDR3 runs 14 residues. Germline lookup yields CDR1 KGHSH and CDR2 LQKENI. Trimming took 5 bases from V and 7 from J; bases not matched to a gene: 7. The CDR3 nucleotides are TGTGCCAGCTCAGCCGGACAGGGTTTTAATGAGCAGTTCTTC. It specifies CASSAGQGFNEQFF. Using reference TRBV18 and TRBJ2-1 for the parts outside the CDR3, the full variable domain is NAGVMQNPRHLVRRRGQEARLRCSPMKGHSHVYWYRQLPEEGLKFMVYLQKENIIDESGMPKERFSAEFPKEGPSILRIQQVVRGDSAAYFCASSAGQGFNEQFFGPGTRLTVL.

This sequence joins TRBV2 and TRBJ2-3; D is unresolved. From germline, CDR1 is SNHLY and CDR2 FYNNEI. Trimming removed 6 bases from V and 1 base from J, with 14 bases in between. This CDR3 has 15 residues. The CDR3 loop reads CASRALEVGTDTQYF. The CDR3 DNA reads as TGTGCCAGCAGGGCCCTAGAAGTGGGCACAGATACGCAGTATTTT. Full variable domain (outside the CDR3, taken from reference TRBV2 and TRBJ2-3): EPEVTQTPSHQVTQMGQEVILRCVPISNHLYFYWYRQILGQKVEFLVSFYNNEISEKSEIFDDQFSVERPDGSNFTLKIRSTKLEDSAMYFCASRALEVGTDTQYFGPGTRLTVL.

J is TRBJ2-1 and V is TRBV15, with D uncertain. Between the trimmed V and J ends, which lost 3 bases and 0 bases, there was a span of 12 bases. The CDR3 has 16 residues. Germline V CDR1 and CDR2: LNHNV, YYDKDF (reference sequence). The CDR3 coding sequence is TGTGCCACCAGCAGTCAGGAGATGAGCTCCTACAATGAGCAGTTCTTC. The encoded protein is CATSSQEMSSYNEQFF.

The chain carries TRBV11-3 and TRBJ2-1; 13 nucleotides line up with TRBD2. J gave up 9 bases and V 0 bases, and 8 bases lay outside the gene matches. The CDR3 runs 17 residues. Germline CDR1 and CDR2: SGHNT and YENEEA. In nucleotides, the CDR3 is TGTGCCAGCAGCTTAGATGGGACTAGCGGGGTCCTTGGTGAGCAGTTCTTC. It codes for CASSLDGTSGVLGEQFF.

This chain uses TRBV15 with TRBJ2-7, with TRBD1 matching over 7 bases. The CDR3 is 14 residues long. Trimming at V came to 5 bases and at J to 2 bases, leaving 6 bases not matched to a gene. Germline V CDR1 and CDR2: LNHNV, YYDKDF (reference sequence). The CDR3: CATSLETGPYEQYF. The CDR3 DNA is TGTGCCACCAGCCTCGAGACAGGGCCCTACGAGCAGTACTTC. Drawing the rest from reference TRBV15 and TRBJ2-7, the complete variable domain is DAMVIQNPRYQVTQFGKPVTLSCSQTLNHNVMYWYQQKSSQAPKLLFHYYDKDFNNEADTPDNFQSRRPNTSFCFLDIRSPGLGDTAMYLCATSLETGPYEQYFGPGTRLTVT.